The entry below gives a single T cell receptor beta chain sequence along with its context. These data originate in a study of blood T cell repertoires in COVID-19. Trimming removed 7 bases at V and 0 bases at J, with 15 bases between. The V gene's germline CDR1 is SQVTM and CDR2 ANQGSEA. The CDR3 is 14 residues long. Profiling relied on immunoSEQ multiplex PCR, and the TCRdb table lists in-frame clones only, not all of them. The table records around 240,000 clones, 84% of them present only once. The sequence derives from a woman aged 40 to 50 who had recovered from COVID-19. The sequenced sample consisted of peripheral blood. The chain has TRBV29-1 and TRBJ1-2, with D tentatively TRBD1 (5 bases). CDR3 sequence (DNA): TGCAGCGCGGGAGGGACTTCAACTAACTATGGCTACACCTTC. Translation gives CSAGGTSTNYGYTF.